This T cell receptor (beta chain) was found in a study of OX40 agonist ivuxolimab in advanced cancers. Broadly, across the study: Ivuxolimab was an agonistic, fully human IgG2 monoclonal antibody directed against OX40 (CD134), a costimulatory receptor. Intravenous ivuxolimab was administered to patients every 2 weeks at six dose levels: 0.01, 0.1, 0.3, 1.5, 3 and 10 mg/kg. Of the approximately 50 patients in dose escalation, around 19 had hepatocellular carcinoma, some 15 had melanoma, 9 had renal cell carcinoma and 9 had head and neck cancer. In the dose-escalation cohort, approximately 82% of patients were male, and the mean age was approximately 60 years, with a range of roughly 20 to 80. Prior anti-PD-1, anti-PD-L1 or anti-CTLA-4 therapy was permitted, and 30% to 50% of dose-escalation patients had received checkpoint inhibitors. Partial responses occurred in three dose-escalation patients, of whom one had hepatocellular carcinoma and two had cutaneous melanoma. Peripheral TCRbeta sequencing aimed to test whether ivuxolimab altered TCR sequence diversity and caused clonal T-cell expansion. The paper describes the monotherapy dose-escalation part (N ≈ 50 patients) of the phase I trial of ivuxolimab.

Findings and caveats that apply to the study as a whole: In partial responders in the 0.1-3.0 mg/kg groups, normalized peripheral clonal expansion was found to be among the lowest, especially among CD8+ T cells. At doses from 0.1 to 3.0 mg/kg, clonal expansion was seen in both CD4+ and CD8+ blood T cells between baseline and week 6. After ivuxolimab, more expanded clones were found on average in CD8+ T cells than in CD4+ T cells. Antigen specificity was not determined for the clonally expanded peripheral T cells. Low levels of normalized T-cell clonal expansion were also seen in some nonresponding patients.

Looking up the germline V gene (reference sequence) yields CDR1 MNHEY and CDR2 SMNVEV. From V the trimming removes 7 bases and from J it removes 0 bases, while the gene matches leave 23 bases of the junction unaccounted for. The CDR3 measures 20 amino acids from cysteine to phenylalanine. The DNA shown is the 60-base CDR3, in frame from base 1. The trial excluded patients who had a history of autoimmune disease or were on systemic immunosuppression. Peripheral blood for TCR sequencing was collected from all dose cohorts at baseline, on cycle 4 day 1, and on cycle 7 day 1. Samples were obtained from an open-label, multicenter, first-in-human phase I dose-escalation trial of ivuxolimab. Adults with locally advanced or metastatic melanoma, renal cell, hepatocellular, or head and neck squamous cell carcinoma were enrolled in the trial. Before TCR sequencing, CD4+ T cells and CD8+ T cells from peripheral blood were sorted into separate populations.

To sequence the TCRbeta CDR3 region, genomic DNA was isolated from the sorted cells. The immunoSEQ Assay was used to sequence the TCRbeta CDR3 regions. As stored in TCRdb, this immuneACCESS dataset retains in-frame rearrangements with V and J assigned. A fraction of the clones does not appear; measured against another copy, unresolved V genes explain less than half of the discrepancy, and the remainder lacks a known reason. The sample yields some 61,000 clones; around 90% were counted once. The ten largest clones add up to roughly 5.9% of the sample. Regarding this clone: Its antigen is still unknown. No per-base quality is available; no much larger clone lies one base away.

Source: CD4+ or CD8+ T cells sorted from blood, taken in a trial of the OX40 agonist ivuxolimab. Here the chain combines TRBV27 and TRBJ2-7, with 8 bases aligning to TRBD1. The source of this sequence is an adult with an advanced solid tumor such as melanoma, head and neck, liver or kidney cancer. The CDR3 reads as follows: CASTHRALDRADYSSYEQYF. The nucleotides read TGTGCCAGCACCCACCGCGCTCTGGACAGGGCCGACTACAGCTCCTACGAGCAGTACTTC.